What follows are 21 T cell receptor beta chains derived from one specimen sequenced in a study of memory CD4+ T cells and cytomegalovirus serostatus. Sequenced by immunoSEQ multiplex PCR; TCRdb stores in-frame clones only, minus some. The repertoire holds 52,000 or so clones, under 90% seen once, with about 0.6% in the top ten. Single viable CD3+CD4+CD8-CD45RO+ cells were sorted as the memory CD4+ T cells. Material for sequencing was memory CD4+ T cells from blood. All receptors derive from an adult in good health and CMV-seronegative.

This clone was observed once. V usage is TRBV5-6 and J usage is TRBJ1-2; no clear D. The V gene's germline CDR1 is SGHDT and CDR2 YYEEEE. The CDR3 extends over 14 amino acids. Between the trimmed V and J ends, which lost 0 bases and 1 base, there was a span of 7 bases. The CDR3 coding sequence is TGTGCCAGCAGCTTGGCCTTGGTTAACTATGGCTACACCTTC. It translates to CASSLALVNYGYTF.

In this sample, this clone turned up once. The CDR3 loop reads CATGQGDERANEKLFF. CDR3 nucleotide sequence: TGTGCCACTGGACAGGGGGACGAGAGAGCTAATGAAAAACTGTTTTTT. The chain recombines TRBV19 with TRBJ1-4; the match to TRBD1 covers 10 bases. Germline V lookup: CDR1 LNHDA, CDR2 SQIVND (reference sequence). V was clipped by 10 bases and J by 3 bases; unmatched bases: 11. This CDR3 is 16 amino acids long.

The CDR3 region has the DNA TGCGCCAGCAGGACGCAGGGGGTGAACACTGAAGCTTTCTTT. This codes for CASRTQGVNTEAFF. This chain links TRBV5-1 with TRBJ1-1; 7 nucleotides match TRBD1. CDR1 is SGHRS, CDR2 YFSETQ, per germline. The length of the CDR3 is 14 residues. The ends lost 5 bases at V and 0 bases at J; junction bases unmatched: 4.

The chain links TRBV10-3 to TRBJ2-1, with 9 bases aligning to TRBD2. The J segment lost 4 bases and the V segment lost 4 bases, leaving 5 bases of the junction unmatched. This CDR3 has 15 residues. Germline V CDR1 and CDR2: ENHRY, SYGVKD. The CDR3 protein is CAISGLAGQYNEQFF. Written as DNA, the CDR3 is TGTGCCATCAGTGGGCTAGCGGGGCAGTACAATGAGCAGTTCTTC.

The chain uses TRBV7-9 and TRBJ2-5; possibly TRBD1 for D (5 bases). CDR1 and CDR2 (germline): SEHNR, FQNEAQ (reference sequence). This CDR3 is built from 14 residues. Trimming stripped 4 bases from V and 0 bases from J, with 9 bases between. The CDR3, as DNA: TGTGCCAGCAGCTCGACAGTCTACCAAGAGACCCAGTACTTC. Residues: CASSSTVYQETQYF.

The chain uses TRBV27 and TRBJ1-5; the D gene is possibly TRBD1 (6 bases). This CDR3 spans 16 amino acids. Germline V CDR1 and CDR2: MNHEY, SMNVEV (reference sequence). The ends were cut back, 6 bases at V and 2 bases at J, with 17 bases in the middle. CDR3 DNA: TGTGCCAGCAGCCCTCGGGGGGCGCAGGGCAATCAGCCCCAGCATTTT. Protein sequence: CASSPRGAQGNQPQHF.

V and J are TRBV7-6 and TRBJ2-2; no reliable D call. The germline CDR1 and CDR2 sequences are SGHVS and FNYEAQ. The ends were cut back, 5 bases at V and 4 bases at J, with 14 bases in the middle. The CDR3 has 15 residues. CDR3 DNA: TGTGCCAGCAGCAAAACTGCGACCTCCACCGGGGAGCTGTTTTTT. Its protein is CASSKTATSTGELFF.

This chain links TRBV30 with TRBJ2-2; 16 nucleotides agree with TRBD2. The V and J ends lost 2 bases and 4 bases, in that order; junction bases with no gene match: 4. Germline lookup yields CDR1 GTSNPN and CDR2 SVGIG (reference sequence). This CDR3 spans 17 amino acids. In nucleotides, the CDR3 is TGTGCCTGGAGTAGCGGGACTAGCGGGGGGGCCACCGGGGAGCTGTTTTTT. Its translation: CAWSSGTSGGATGELFF.

This clone has only one observation. V and J are TRBV7-2 and TRBJ2-2; 12 positions match TRBD2. Germline V CDR1 and CDR2: SGHTA, FQGNSA. The length of the CDR3 is 16 residues. After removal of 2 bases from V and 8 bases from J, the junction contained 6 bases not matched to a gene. CDR3 in amino acids: CASSLNTGLAGGELFF. In DNA, the CDR3 is TGTGCCAGCAGCTTAAACACGGGACTAGCGGGTGGGGAGCTGTTTTTT.

This chain links TRBV7-9 with TRBJ1-3; no clear D gene. V lost 4 bases, J lost 4 bases, and 8 bases lay in between. CDR1 is SEHNR and CDR2 is FQNEAQ in the germline V gene (reference sequence). The length of the CDR3 is 13 residues. The CDR3 spells CASSSDLGNTIYF. CDR3 bases: TGTGCCAGCAGCTCTGACCTCGGAAACACCATATATTTT. The full variable domain, rest sourced from reference TRBV7-9 and TRBJ1-3, is DTGVSQNPRHKITKRGQNVTFRCDPISEHNRLYWYRQTLGQGPEFLTYFQNEAQLEKSRLLSDRFSAERPKGSFSTLEIQRTEQGDSAMYLCASSSDLGNTIYFGEGSWLTVV.

V is TRBV7-2 and J is TRBJ1-3; D unclear. Between the trimmed V and J ends, which lost 1 base and 4 bases, there was a span of 5 bases. The CDR3 consists of 13 residues. In germline, CDR1 is SGHTA, CDR2 FQGNSA. CDR3 sequence (DNA): TGTGCCAGCAGCTTAGGAGACGGAAACACCATATATTTT. It is translated as CASSLGDGNTIYF.

This clone showed up just a few times. V and J are TRBV10-3 and TRBJ1-4; D not resolved. Trimming took 4 bases from V and 3 from J, leaving 6 bases between them. The CDR3 is 13 amino acids. CDR1 ENHRY and CDR2 SYGVKD come from the germline V gene. Here the CDR3 DNA reads TGTGCCATCAGTGGGGCCGCTAATGAAAAACTGTTTTTT. This encodes CAISGAANEKLFF.

This chain connects TRBV5-1 to TRBJ1-1; D gene uncertain. Trimming pared 0 bases from V and 6 bases from J, leaving 9 bases between. Germline V gives CDR1 SGHRS, CDR2 YFSETQ. The CDR3 contains 13 residues. The DNA of the CDR3 is TGCGCCAGCAGCTTGGCGGTTTCGGCTGAAGCTTTCTTT. Its protein is CASSLAVSAEAFF.

This sequence joins TRBV7-8 and TRBJ1-5, with D possibly being TRBD1 (6 bases). V was trimmed by 5 bases and J by 4 bases, leaving 12 bases between them. Germline-derived CDR1 and CDR2 are SGHVS and FQNEAQ. This CDR3 is built from 14 residues. CDR3 sequence reads: CASSEGRGNQPQHF. CDR3 in DNA: TGTGCCAGCAGCGAGGGCAGGGGAAATCAGCCCCAGCATTTT.

The chain is built from TRBV5-1 and TRBJ2-1, with D tentatively TRBD1 (5 bases). Germline CDR1 is SGHRS and CDR2 is YFSETQ. Between the trimmed V and J ends, which lost 0 bases and 6 bases, there was a span of 10 bases. This CDR3 contains 14 residues. The CDR3 sequence: CASSLVGPPNEQFF. The CDR3, as DNA: TGCGCCAGCAGCTTGGTGGGGCCGCCCAATGAGCAGTTCTTC.

The gene calls are TRBV18 and TRBJ1-6, with 8 bases lining up with TRBD1. Germline loops: CDR1 KGHSH, CDR2 LQKENI. J gave up 8 bases and V 2 bases, and 8 bases lay outside the gene matches. CDR3 length equals 16 residues. The CDR3, as DNA: TGTGCCAGCTCACCAGTTTTCGACAGGGGAGATTCACCCCTCCACTTT. Amino acid sequence: CASSPVFDRGDSPLHF.

V is TRBV18 and J is TRBJ1-1; 9 nucleotides line up with TRBD1. CDR3 length: 14 amino acids. V lost 4 bases, J lost 10 bases, and 10 bases stayed unmatched. Per the germline V gene, CDR1 is KGHSH and CDR2 is LQKENI. The CDR3 loop is CASSQQGAWQGAFF. The CDR3 DNA reads TGTGCCAGCTCACAACAGGGGGCTTGGCAGGGAGCTTTCTTT.

The chain uses TRBV6-6 and TRBJ1-2; 10 nucleotides align to TRBD1. CDR3 length equals 13 residues. Germline lookup yields CDR1 MNHNY and CDR2 SVGAGI (reference sequence). V lost 2 bases and J lost 8; bases outside the gene matches: 2. CDR3 region: CASSYGTGEGYTF. The CDR3 coding sequence is TGTGCCAGCAGTTACGGGACAGGGGAGGGCTACACCTTC.

V is TRBV5-4 and J is TRBJ2-1; TRBD1 agrees at 8 bases. This CDR3 spans 15 amino acids. Germline V gene lookup returns CDR1 SGHNT and CDR2 YYREEE (reference sequence). After removal of 4 bases from V and 5 bases from J, the junction contained 8 bases not matched to a gene. Here the CDR3 DNA reads TGTGCCAGCAGCCCCGGTCAGGGGGCCGACAATGAGCAGTTCTTC. This translates into CASSPGQGADNEQFF. The variable domain in full, completed from reference TRBV5-4 and TRBJ2-1, reads ETGVTQSPTHLIKTRGQQVTLRCSSQSGHNTVSWYQQALGQGPQFIFQYYREEENGRGNFPPRFSGLQFPNYSSELNVNALELDDSALYLCASSPGQGADNEQFFGPGTRLTVL.

The gene calls are TRBV5-6 and TRBJ2-1; D uncertain. The V and J ends lost 0 bases and 8 bases respectively, with 15 bases between them. The CDR3 covers 15 residues. Germline CDR1 SGHDT, CDR2 YYEEEE. As DNA, the CDR3 is TGTGCCAGCAGCTTGGCTGGCAGAGCCGGCCATGAGCAGTTCTTC. Residues: CASSLAGRAGHEQFF.

This chain connects TRBV5-6 to TRBJ2-4; D is uncertain. The V and J ends lost 2 bases and 2 bases respectively, with 8 bases between them. This CDR3 has 14 residues. The germline gives CDR1 SGHDT, CDR2 YYEEEE. CDR3 DNA sequence: TGTGCCAGCAGCTTTCCTAGTACCAAAAACATTCAGTACTTC. It specifies CASSFPSTKNIQYF.